Below are 28 T cell receptor beta chains sequenced from a single sample in a study of cytomegalovirus exposure and HLA in healthy donors. 60 Vbeta and 13 Jbeta primers were used in PCR. Produced via immunoSEQ multiplex PCR; TCRdb's table is partial and in-frame only. Found here are 200,000 or so clones, around 87% of them singletons; the top ten hold 1% to 1.5%. Sequencing used PBMCs. The receptors were gathered from a man aged 25 to 45 in good health and CMV-seronegative.

The chain is built from TRBV18 and TRBJ2-2; possibly TRBD1 for D (6 bases). The ends were cut back, 5 bases at V and 2 bases at J, with 18 bases in the middle. Germline values: CDR1 KGHSH, CDR2 LQKENI. CDR3 length equals 17 residues. The CDR3, as DNA: TGTGCCAGCTCATCACGCCCGGACAGCCTTAACACCGGGGAGCTGTTTTTT. Its protein is CASSSRPDSLNTGELFF.

The J gene is TRBJ2-2, the V gene TRBV5-1; TRBD1 matches 8 bases. The J segment lost 5 bases and the V segment lost 5 bases, leaving 5 bases of the junction unmatched. The CDR3 loop spans 14 amino acids. In germline, CDR1 is SGHRS, CDR2 YFSETQ. The CDR3 loop reads CASSRDRSTGELFF. The CDR3, as DNA: TGCGCCAGCAGTCGGGACAGGTCAACCGGGGAGCTGTTTTTT.

The J gene is TRBJ1-5, the V gene TRBV19, with 7 bases that match TRBD1. Germline assignment: CDR1 LNHDA and CDR2 SQIVND (reference sequence). The CDR3 sequence is 15 residues long. Trimming removed 7 bases from V and 1 base from J; junction bases left unmatched: 7. The CDR3 DNA reads TGTGCCAGTACTTTGGACAGGTGGAGCAATCAGCCCCAGCATTTT. It encodes CASTLDRWSNQPQHF.

The J gene is TRBJ2-3, the V gene TRBV30; 10 bases agree with TRBD2. The J segment lost 2 bases and the V segment lost 2 bases, leaving 16 bases of the junction unmatched. CDR1 is GTSNPN, CDR2 SVGIG, per germline (reference sequence). The CDR3 length is 19 residues. As DNA, the CDR3 is TGTGCCTGGAGTATATTCGCTAGCGGGAGTCTTGCGGACACAGATACGCAGTATTTT. It encodes CAWSIFASGSLADTDTQYF.

The chain recombines TRBV18 with TRBJ1-6; TRBD1 might be the D (5 bases). The CDR3 is 14 amino acids. Germline loops: CDR1 KGHSH, CDR2 LQKENI. Trimming removed 4 bases from V and 10 bases from J, with 14 bases in between. For the CDR3, the DNA is TGTGCCAGCTCACAGGAGCAGGGAGGATCACCCCTCCACTTT. Encoded protein: CASSQEQGGSPLHF.

V gene TRBV11-2 combines with J gene TRBJ1-4; 12 bases are shared with TRBD1. The CDR3 covers 18 residues. V was clipped by 4 bases and J by 7 bases; unmatched bases: 13. Germline values: CDR1 SGHAT, CDR2 FQNNGV. The chain's CDR3 is CASSYSAGTGGVGEKLFF. CDR3 in DNA: TGTGCCAGCAGCTATAGCGCCGGGACAGGGGGCGTAGGTGAAAAACTGTTTTTT.

Only a few counts were recorded for this clone. The sample contains more than one DNA sequence encoding this CDR3. The chain is built from TRBV12-5 and TRBJ2-1; 7 nucleotides align to TRBD2. Germline V gene lookup returns CDR1 LGHNT and CDR2 FRNRAP. This CDR3 has 15 amino acids. The J segment lost 6 bases and the V segment lost 1 base, leaving 6 bases of the junction unmatched. CDR3 residues: CASGLGAGKGNEQFF. As DNA, the CDR3 is TGTGCTAGTGGTTTGGGAGCGGGGAAAGGCAATGAGCAGTTCTTC.

The chain carries TRBV28 and TRBJ1-5, with D perhaps TRBD1 (5 bases). The length of the CDR3 is 14 residues. V dropped 4 bases and J dropped 4 bases, with 11 bases sitting between them. Per the germline V gene, CDR1 is MDHEN and CDR2 is SYDVKM. CDR3 amino acids: CASSSDSVNQPQHF. CDR3 nucleotides: TGTGCCAGCAGTTCCGACAGTGTTAATCAGCCCCAGCATTTT.

This sequence joins TRBV7-6 and TRBJ2-1, with D possibly matching TRBD1 (5 bases). This CDR3 has 15 amino acids. Germline CDR1 SGHVS, CDR2 FNYEAQ. Trimming stripped 5 bases from V and 1 base from J, with 12 bases between. The CDR3 DNA sequence: TGTGCCAGCAGCCCCCAGGACATTTCCTACAATGAGCAGTTCTTC. Protein: CASSPQDISYNEQFF.

The rearrangement uses TRBV2 and TRBJ1-3; possibly TRBD1 for D (6 bases). V was cut by 7 bases and J by 0 bases, with 34 bases left in between. CDR1 is SNHLY, CDR2 FYNNEI, per germline. The CDR3 covers 22 residues. As DNA, the CDR3 is TGTGCCAGCACCGCCTTGGGGGTGACAGTGCGCTACAAAGGGGGCTCTGGAAACACCATATATTTT. This encodes CASTALGVTVRYKGGSGNTIYF.

The rearrangement joins TRBV4-2 to TRBJ1-4, with 10 nucleotides matching TRBD1. CDR3 length: 18 amino acids. V shed 4 bases and J 3 bases; nucleotides not matched to a gene: 11. Germline V CDR1 and CDR2: LGHNA, YNFKEQ. This CDR3 reads CASSPSGQGRGANEKLFF. The CDR3 nucleotides read TGTGCCAGCAGCCCCTCGGGACAGGGGAGGGGAGCTAATGAAAAACTGTTTTTT.

The chain links TRBV7-9 to TRBJ2-7; 8 bases match TRBD2. Trimming cost V 5 bases and J 6 bases; bases outside gene matches: 12. CDR1 and CDR2 (germline): SEHNR, FQNEAQ (reference sequence). The CDR3 is 15 amino acids. CDR3 loop: CASSPWTGGGLEQYF. CDR3 bases: TGTGCCAGCAGCCCCTGGACGGGCGGGGGGCTCGAGCAGTACTTC.

This clone was detected once. The rearrangement uses TRBV6-6 and TRBJ1-5; D call uncertain. Germline lookup yields CDR1 MNHNY and CDR2 SVGAGI (reference sequence). CDR3 size: 11 residues. The V gene lost 6 bases and the J gene lost 11 bases, with 11 bases spanning the gap. The CDR3 DNA sequence: TGTGCCAGCAGCCAGGAACGGTCCCAGCATTTT. Amino acids: CASSQERSQHF.

The gene calls are TRBV2 and TRBJ2-7; 10 bases are shared with TRBD1. Germline lookup yields CDR1 SNHLY and CDR2 FYNNEI. V lost 6 bases to trimming and J lost 5 bases; unmatched junction nucleotides: 7. This CDR3 has 14 residues. The CDR3, as DNA: TGTGCCAGCAGCCGACAGGGGGCACAGAACGAGCAGTACTTC. It encodes CASSRQGAQNEQYF.

CDR3 protein: CASSLPRGRLNTEAFF. CDR3 nucleotide sequence: TGCGCCAGCAGCCTTCCCAGGGGGCGTCTGAACACTGAAGCTTTCTTT. The rearrangement joins TRBV4-1 to TRBJ1-1; TRBD1 matches at 8 bases. Germline trimming cut 4 bases from V and 0 bases from J; bases unmatched to any gene: 7. The CDR3 extends over 16 amino acids. The germline V gene has CDR1 MGHRA and CDR2 YSYEKL.

The chain is built from TRBV6-5 and TRBJ2-5; weak D call: TRBD2 (5 bases). The end of the DNA fits TRBJ2-7 better, so the J call may be wrong. The CDR3 has 15 amino acids. CDR1 is MNHEY, CDR2 SVGAGI, per germline. CDR3 protein: CASSRVSGSSYEQYF. The DNA for the CDR3 is TGTGCCAGCAGTCGCGTGAGCGGTTCTTCCTACGAGCAGTACTTC.

For this clone: This CDR3 fails to terminate in the conserved phenylalanine or tryptophan, so it likely reflects a read error. The genes are TRBV29-1 and TRBJ2-7; D is possibly TRBD1 (7 bases). Looked up from germline, CDR1 is SQVTM and CDR2 is ANQGSEA. This CDR3 has 13 residues. Trimming took off 4 bases at V and 4 bases at J, with 14 bases between the two ends. This CDR3 is CSVGKQGRYEQYL. The CDR3 nucleotides are TGCAGCGTTGGTAAACAGGGGAGGTACGAGCAGTACCTC.

This clone was seen a single time. The chain has TRBV28 and TRBJ2-5; D might be TRBD2 (5 bases). Germline V gene data show CDR1 as MDHEN and CDR2 as SYDVKM. V gave up 4 bases and J gave up 4 bases, with 7 bases separating them. This CDR3 has 12 amino acids. CDR3 sequence: CASSSGRETQYF. CDR3 bases: TGTGCCAGCAGTTCTGGGAGAGAGACCCAGTACTTC.

This clone was observed a few times. This CDR3 reads CASSRPGGSSYGYTF. CDR3 nucleotides: TGTGCCAGCAGCCGACCGGGGGGATCTAGCTATGGCTACACCTTC. The chain is built from TRBV5-5 and TRBJ1-2; possibly TRBD1 for D (5 bases). Trimming shortened V by 4 bases and J by 4 bases, and 17 bases separated the two germline ends. CDR1 and CDR2 from the germline V gene are SGHKS and YYEKEE (reference sequence). The CDR3 has 15 amino acids. The variable domain in full, completed from reference TRBV5-5 and TRBJ1-2, reads DAGVTQSPTHLIKTRGQQVTLRCSPISGHKSVSWYQQVLGQGPQFIFQYYEKEERGRGNFPDRFSARQFPNYSSELNVNALLLGDSALYLCASSRPGGSSYGYTFGSGTRLTVV.

The chain carries TRBV4-1 and TRBJ2-7; weak D call: TRBD2 (5 bases). Germline V gene sequence: CDR1 MGHRA, CDR2 YSYEKL. The V gene lost 0 bases and the J gene lost 3 bases, with 12 bases spanning the gap. The CDR3 totals 15 residues. The CDR3 DNA is TGCGCCAGCAGCCAAGATCGGACTCTACGCTACGAGCAGTACTTC. Its protein product is CASSQDRTLRYEQYF.

The genes are TRBV5-1 and TRBJ2-3, with TRBD1 matching over 8 bases. This CDR3 region has 13 residues. CDR1 is SGHRS and CDR2 is YFSETQ in the germline V gene. The V gene end was trimmed by 6 bases and the J gene end by 12 bases; junction bases not matched to a gene: 12. CDR3 in DNA: TGCGCCAGCACTTTGAACAGGGGGTCAGAACAGTATTTT. Translating gives CASTLNRGSEQYF.

The chain links TRBV6-1 to TRBJ1-4; TRBD1 aligns across 9 bases. J gave up 8 bases and V 6 bases, and 10 bases lay outside the gene matches. The length of the CDR3 is 15 residues. Germline assignment: CDR1 MNHNS and CDR2 SASEGT. The CDR3 sequence is CASSGRDRVGEKLFF. CDR3 in DNA: TGTGCCAGCAGCGGGAGGGACAGGGTCGGGGAAAAACTGTTTTTT.

The genes are TRBV19 and TRBJ2-3, with TRBD2 identical over 9 bases. Losses at the gene ends were 3 bases for V and 4 bases for J; bases not matched to a gene: 8. CDR3 size: 16 residues. CDR1 and CDR2 from the germline V gene are LNHDA and SQIVND (reference sequence). The chain's CDR3 is CASSMLAGGRADTQYF. The CDR3 DNA reads as TGTGCCAGTAGTATGTTGGCGGGGGGGCGTGCAGATACGCAGTATTTT. Looking up the rest from reference TRBV19 and TRBJ2-3 gives the full variable domain: DGGITQSPKYLFRKEGQNVTLSCEQNLNHDAMYWYRQDPGQGLRLIYYSQIVNDFQKGDIAEGYSVSREKKESFPLTVTSAQKNPTAFYLCASSMLAGGRADTQYFGPGTRLTVL.

The rearrangement uses TRBV27 and TRBJ2-3; a possible D gene is TRBD2 (7 bases). Trimming left V 8 bases short and J 1 base short, with 22 bases between. Per germline, CDR1 MNHEY and CDR2 SMNVEV (reference sequence). CDR3 length: 17 amino acids. CDR3 in amino acids: CASRGYGGRGGTDTQYF. The CDR3 region has the DNA TGTGCCAGCCGGGGGTACGGGGGGCGAGGAGGCACAGATACGCAGTATTTT.

The rearrangement joins TRBV4-1 to TRBJ1-6; 10 bases match TRBD1. Germline CDR1 is MGHRA and CDR2 is YSYEKL. The trim removed 5 bases at V and 0 bases at J, leaving 7 bases unmatched. The CDR3 spans 18 residues. The CDR3 protein is CASSGGQGGFSYNSPLHF. CDR3 bases: TGCGCCAGCAGCGGAGGACAGGGGGGTTTCTCCTATAATTCACCCCTCCACTTT.

A note on this clone: A junction end diverges from the germline sequence, so it may reflect a read error. V is TRBV27 and J is TRBJ2-4, with D possibly TRBD2 on 7 matching bases. This CDR3 spans 15 amino acids. Per germline, CDR1 MNHEY and CDR2 SMNVEV (reference sequence). CDR3 in DNA: TGTGCCAGCAGTCCGGGGGGCGGGATTGGAAACAGTCAGTACTTC. This gives the protein CASSPGGGIGNSQYF.

A note on this clone: At the DNA level, this CDR3 is encoded by other sequences in the same sample as well. This chain uses TRBV7-9 with TRBJ1-1; D is possibly TRBD1 (6 bases). Trimming pared 3 bases from V and 2 bases from J, leaving 7 bases between. The CDR3 has 13 residues. The germline CDR1 and CDR2 sequences are SEHNR and FQNEAQ (reference sequence). The CDR3 DNA reads TGTGCCAGCAGCTTGGGGGCTAACACTGAAGCTTTCTTT. The encoded protein is CASSLGANTEAFF.

This sequence joins TRBV6-5 and TRBJ2-1; no clear D. CDR1 is MNHEY, CDR2 SVGAGI, per germline. Trimming took off 0 bases at V and 4 bases at J, with 7 bases between the two ends. This CDR3 spans 14 amino acids. The CDR3 DNA sequence: TGTGCCAGCAGTTACTCGCGCCTATACAATGAGCAGTTCTTC. This gives the protein CASSYSRLYNEQFF.